Listed below are T cell receptor beta chains from one sample, sequenced in a study of monozygotic twins with inflammatory bowel disease. After re-calling the 5' RACE reads, TCRdb lists one entry per CDR3 protein, DNA absent. The repertoire table contains about 440,000 distinct CDR3 sequences. Sequenced input: blood. Source of these receptors: a human donor with ulcerative colitis or Crohn's disease, or a healthy co-twin of an affected twin (not recorded which). Each CDR3 is given with its conserved first and last residue.

J gene: TRBJ1-5
V gene: TRBV7-9
CDR3 protein: CASSPGDGSNQPQHF

J gene: TRBJ1-6
V gene: TRBV6-5
CDR3 protein: CASTSKNSPLHF

J gene: TRBJ2-3
V gene: TRBV19
CDR3 protein: CASIPGAGMTDTQYF

J gene: TRBJ1-5
V gene: TRBV4-2
CDR3 protein: CASSPDPGPGQSNQPQHF

J gene: TRBJ2-1
V gene: TRBV7-6
CDR3 protein: CASSLAFGTVGVSGEQFF

J gene: TRBJ2-1
V gene: TRBV4-2
CDR3 protein: CASSQDLTGEYNEQFF

J gene: TRBJ2-3
V gene: TRBV29-1
CDR3 protein: CSVHPSSTDTQYF

J gene: TRBJ1-4
V gene: TRBV4-1
CDR3 protein: CASSQPEVGLTNEKLFF

J gene: TRBJ2-7
V gene: TRBV27
CDR3 protein: CASSLESRSPYEQYF

J gene: TRBJ2-7
V gene: TRBV27
CDR3 protein: CASSPGLAGPYEQYF

J gene: TRBJ2-7
V gene: TRBV20-1
CDR3 protein: CSGREGPTQQYF

J gene: TRBJ2-7
V gene: TRBV20-1
CDR3 protein: CSARIAKRVPYEQYF

J gene: TRBJ2-1
V gene: TRBV6-5
CDR3 protein: CASSSQGQGWNEQFF

J gene: TRBJ2-1
V gene: TRBV24-1
CDR3 protein: CATSDLAGPAGGSGEQFF

J gene: TRBJ1-1
V gene: TRBV20-1
CDR3 protein: CSASSTGTGNTEAFF

J gene: TRBJ1-1
V gene: TRBV12-3/TRBV12-4
CDR3 protein: CASSLSPGNTEAFF

J gene: TRBJ2-2
V gene: TRBV15
CDR3 protein: CATSREFGGGGELFF

J gene: TRBJ1-2
V gene: TRBV7-2
CDR3 protein: CASSGGLNYGYTF

J gene: TRBJ1-5
V gene: TRBV20-1
CDR3 protein: CSARAATSGQPQHF

J gene: TRBJ2-1
V gene: TRBV19
CDR3 protein: CASRGVNEQFF

J gene: TRBJ2-7
V gene: TRBV5-1
CDR3 protein: CASSWGTSGDYEQYF

J gene: TRBJ1-1
V gene: TRBV6-6
CDR3 protein: CASHWRGEAFF